Below, one T cell receptor (beta chain) is given with its context. This clonotype has a handful of counts. The antigen this receptor binds is unknown. Base-call qualities are not available, and no considerably larger clone is one nucleotide away. These data originate in a study of identical twins (dated by TCRdb to 2016 to 2017). Study-wide context: To test whether fetal clonotypes persist, the study used deep sequencing on TCR alpha and beta repertoires from monozygotic twins, unrelated adults of various ages, and cord blood. Replicate twin experiments were performed at different times using different library preparation protocols to rule out contamination. Overall study results and their limits: Abundant cord blood beta clonotypes had fewer insertions, young adult naive repertoires showed a similar but weaker trend, and memory repertoires showed no such trend. Zero-insertion analyses could be partly confounded by invariant T cells such as MAIT and iNKT, though diverse VJ usage argued against such confounding for most clonotypes. Out-of-frame TCR alpha sharing in monozygotic twins was systematically underestimated by recombination models, whereas sharing between unrelated individuals was in agreement with the recombination models. Compared with coincidental sharing between unrelated individuals, out-of-frame TCR alpha sequences shared between twins showed an excess of sequences with low generation probability. A weaker excess of twin sharing was found in beta out-of-frame sequences because the signal-to-noise ratio was lowered by fewer shared sequences. Because the same donors could not be followed over many years, the conclusions depended on cross-sectional statistical analysis.

Every donor in the study was a healthy Caucasian. The twin cohort consisted of three pairs of female monozygotic twins, all aged about 18 to 29 years. Peripheral blood mononuclear cells were the source from which RNA for the TCR libraries was isolated. The protocol used for the library was 5' RACE. Sequencing relied on an Illumina HiSeq 2000. Template switching introduced a universal primer binding site; the final cDNA contained a unique molecular identifier, enabling accurate counting of TCR cDNA molecules. Specific primers in the conserved constant-segment region were used to synthesize first-strand cDNA for the TCR alpha and beta chains. To control for contamination, every cDNA library was double barcoded, receiving both a SMART-Mk sample barcode and Illumina barcodes. TruSeq adapter sequences, together with Illumina sample barcodes, were added in two successive PCR steps. The Illumina HiSeq platform was used with custom primers to sequence TCR alpha and beta cDNA libraries. The published analysis was carried out like this. MiGEC was used to process raw reads and extract unique molecular identifiers, and MiXCR was used to find CDR3 positions. Recombination models were inferred per individual with the repgenHMM and IGoR tools using an EM algorithm. The tcR package in R was used for shared clonotype analysis, with sharing normalized by the product of cloneset sizes. Out-of-frame nonproductive sequences were analyzed to study raw recombination free of thymic and clonal selection effects. TCRdb's own reprocessing of the public reads used fastp at Q25 and MiXCR and kept productive beta chains. Entries are consolidated by CDR3 protein sequence, retaining the most common genes and DNA. The V and J calls come from TCRdb's annotation, not from the publication. Here the sample has hundreds of thousands of distinct CDR3 sequences; 15% to 20% occur a single time. The ten largest clones capture about an eighth of the sample.

V is clipped by 6 bases and J by 2 bases, and the sequence between their germline boundaries is 14 bases long. Measured from the cysteine to the phenylalanine, the CDR3 is 15 residues long. Only the CDR3 portion is preserved as DNA: 45 bases, with reading frame beginning at the first base. Taken from the germline V gene, the CDR1 and CDR2 loops are SGHTA and FQGNSA. This sample also appeared in a second study, on T cells expressing NK-cell markers. Reported in the second study: Eight or nine donors provided sorted CD3+CD56+NKG2C+, CD3+CD56+NKG2C- and CD3+CD56-NKG2C+ T-cell subsets, whose TCR beta-chain repertoires were profiled. Among the eight sequenced donors, seven were HCMV-seropositive and one was HCMV-seronegative. To restrict sorting to alphabetaTCR-expressing T cells, an anti-gammadeltaTCR antibody was added in several experiments. In 5 to 7 donors, the dominant CD3+CD56+NKG2C+ clonotypes were found to rank among the top 10 CD8+ clonotypes and to make up 1.0-7.0% of CD8+ T cells. Those dominant clonotypes were again the most abundant among CD3+CD56-NKG2C+ cells in a handful of donors, at about 28.3-60.1%. Whether the expanded NKG2C-expressing T cell clones were specific for HCMV antigens was left unclear. Randomly selected healthy volunteers, three men and five women, were used as the eight sequenced donors. HCMV serostatus was determined by detecting HCMV-specific IgG in serum with a commercial ELISA kit. For over five donors, unsorted PBMC were also used to sequence bulk peripheral blood T-cell repertoires. Reads were demultiplexed and grouped by UMI with MIGEC, and clonotypes were assembled and quantified with MiTCR. To remove erroneous sequences, TCR cDNA sequences were retained only when supported by two or more reads. The tcR package was used for downstream repertoire analysis, with clonotypes matched between fractions based on CDR3 nucleotide sequence plus V segment. VDJmatch was used to annotate antigen specificity against VDJdb, with one amino acid substitution in CDR3 allowed.

The specimen sequenced was PBMCs. The receptor was derived from a woman aged 18-29 years in good health. This chain joins TRBV7-2 to TRBJ2-1; TRBD2 might be the D gene, on 5 matching bases. The sequence in DNA is TGTGCCAGCAGTCTCCCGGGAATTACCTACAATGAGCAGTTCTTC. This codes for CASSLPGITYNEQFF. The CDR3 plus the reference TRBV7-2 and TRBJ2-1 genes for the other parts give the full variable domain: GAGVSQSPSNKVTEKGKDVELRCDPISGHTALYWYRQSLGQGLEFLIYFQGNSAPDKSGLPSDRFSAERTGGSVSTLTIQRTQQEDSAVYLCASSLPGITYNEQFFGPGTRLTVL.